What follows are 21 T cell receptor beta chains derived from one specimen sequenced in a study of cytomegalovirus exposure and HLA in healthy donors. PCR employed 60 Vbeta and 13 Jbeta primers. Sequencing was performed with immunoSEQ multiplex PCR; in TCRdb, only in-frame clones are kept and a portion is missing. The repertoire includes 200,000 to 300,000 clones, just under 80% of them detected once, and about 0.47% sits in the top ten. The material sequenced was PBMCs. Every receptor here comes from a boy aged 10-17 years in good health and CMV-seronegative.

This chain connects TRBV5-3 to TRBJ1-5; no clear D gene. TRBV5-3 is marked as an open reading frame, function uncertain. The CDR3 totals 15 residues. The V gene lost 4 bases and the J gene lost 0 bases, with 11 bases spanning the gap. This CDR3 is CARSIRQVSNQPQHF. CDR3 DNA: TGTGCCAGAAGCATTCGTCAGGTTAGCAATCAGCCCCAGCATTTT.

V usage is TRBV10-1 and J usage is TRBJ1-2; 7 bases are a match to TRBD1. Trimming cost V 6 bases and J 4 bases; bases outside gene matches: 5. This CDR3 is built from 13 residues. Germline CDR1 WNHNN, CDR2 SYGVQD (reference sequence). In DNA, the CDR3 is TGCGCCAGCAGCGAAGACAGGGTCTATGGCTACACCTTC. Protein product: CASSEDRVYGYTF.

This clone was recorded only once. This sequence joins TRBV18 and TRBJ1-1, with TRBD1 as a possible D gene (5 bases). The CDR3 length is 14 residues. The germline gives CDR1 KGHSH, CDR2 LQKENI. Deletions cut 2 bases from V and 4 bases from J, with 11 bases between. The CDR3 is CASSPWDFSTEAFF. DNA of the CDR3: TGTGCCAGCTCACCATGGGACTTCAGCACTGAAGCTTTCTTT.

The gene calls are TRBV6-5 and TRBJ2-5, with 9 nucleotides matching TRBD2. V shed 1 base, J shed 5 bases, and the junction held 8 bases outside the gene matches. Germline V gene sequence: CDR1 MNHEY, CDR2 SVGAGI. The CDR3 is made up of 16 amino acids. CDR3 in amino acids: CASSYYIAGDRETQYF. The CDR3 DNA is TGTGCCAGCAGTTACTATATAGCGGGAGACCGGGAGACCCAGTACTTC.

The V and J genes are TRBV7-2 and TRBJ1-2, with TRBD1 matching over 8 bases. The CDR3 is 13 amino acids. In germline, CDR1 is SGHTA, CDR2 FQGNSA. The trim removed 7 bases at V and 4 bases at J, leaving 5 bases unmatched. CDR3 DNA sequence: TGTGCCAGCATGGCAGGGGGCGGCTATGGCTACACCTTC. It codes for CASMAGGGYGYTF.

The gene calls are TRBV13 and TRBJ1-2, with 9 bases fitting TRBD1. This CDR3 is built from 14 residues. CDR1 is PRHDT and CDR2 is FYEKMQ in the germline V gene (reference sequence). V shed 5 bases, J shed 8 bases, and the junction held 9 bases outside the gene matches. CDR3 amino acids: CASSLGTGSCGYTF. CDR3 nucleotide sequence: TGTGCCAGCAGCCTCGGGACAGGGTCTTGCGGCTACACCTTC.

The chain is built from TRBV5-6 and TRBJ1-2; D may be TRBD1 (6 bases). V was clipped by 0 bases and J by 4 bases, with 10 bases between them. CDR1 and CDR2 (germline): SGHDT, YYEEEE. CDR3 size: 14 residues. CDR3 DNA: TGTGCCAGCAGCTTGGGACAGGAGGTCTATGGCTACACCTTC. Amino acids: CASSLGQEVYGYTF. Supplemented by reference TRBV5-6 and TRBJ1-2, the full variable domain reads DAGVTQSPTHLIKTRGQQVTLRCSPKSGHDTVSWYQQALGQGPQFIFQYYEEEERQRGNFPDRFSGHQFPNYSSELNVNALLLGDSALYLCASSLGQEVYGYTFGSGTRLTVV.

The V gene is TRBV5-5, the J gene TRBJ2-7, with D possibly TRBD1 on 6 matching bases. This CDR3 region has 12 residues. Germline loops: CDR1 SGHKS, CDR2 YYEKEE (reference sequence). Trimming shortened V by 4 bases and J by 5 bases, and 10 bases separated the two germline ends. CDR3 bases: TGTGCCAGCAGCGGAAACAGGGACGAGCAGTACTTC. It yields the protein CASSGNRDEQYF.

This clone was detected once. The rearrangement links TRBV2 to TRBJ1-5, with D perhaps TRBD1 (6 bases). The germline V and J ends were trimmed by 3 bases and 6 bases, with 12 bases remaining between them. Germline V gene data show CDR1 as SNHLY and CDR2 as FYNNEI. CDR3 size: 14 residues. The CDR3 DNA follows: TGTGCCAGCAGTGATCGGTCCAGGGGTCAGCCCCAGCATTTT. Translation gives CASSDRSRGQPQHF. The variable domain in full, completed from reference TRBV2 and TRBJ1-5, reads EPEVTQTPSHQVTQMGQEVILRCVPISNHLYFYWYRQILGQKVEFLVSFYNNEISEKSEIFDDQFSVERPDGSNFTLKIRSTKLEDSAMYFCASSDRSRGQPQHFGDGTRLSIL.

This chain joins TRBV19 and TRBJ2-7; 8 bases are shared with TRBD1. Trimming took 6 bases from V and 5 from J; bases not matched to a gene: 12. The CDR3 is made up of 15 amino acids. In germline, CDR1 is LNHDA, CDR2 SQIVND (reference sequence). The CDR3 sequence is CASSPWTGQIHEQYF. CDR3 nucleotide sequence: TGTGCCAGTAGCCCGTGGACAGGGCAGATCCACGAGCAGTACTTC.

This rearrangement joins TRBV11-2 to TRBJ1-4; maybe TRBD1 (5 bases). V dropped 5 bases and J dropped 9 bases, with 16 bases sitting between them. The CDR3 contains 14 residues. Germline values: CDR1 SGHAT, CDR2 FQNNGV. CDR3 nucleotide sequence: TGTGCCAGCAGCCCACAGCCGGGGACTCAAAAACTGTTTTTT. Translating it yields CASSPQPGTQKLFF.

This rearrangement joins TRBV7-2 to TRBJ2-3; D uncertain. CDR1 is SGHTA, CDR2 FQGNSA, per germline. This CDR3 region has 12 residues. Trimming took 8 bases from V and 0 from J, leaving 6 bases between them. CDR3 in amino acids: CASASSTDTQYF. DNA for the CDR3: TGTGCCAGCGCGTCTAGCACAGATACGCAGTATTTT.

The rearrangement uses TRBV9 and TRBJ2-5, with TRBD1 matching 10 bases. Losses at the gene ends were 4 bases for V and 4 bases for J; bases not matched to a gene: 7. The CDR3 covers 15 residues. Germline loops: CDR1 SGDLS, CDR2 YYNGEE. The CDR3 DNA sequence: TGTGCCAGCAGCCCGGGACAGGGGAGGGGAGAGACCCAGTACTTC. This translates into CASSPGQGRGETQYF.

The chain joins TRBV7-6 to TRBJ1-1, with 8 positions matching TRBD1. CDR1 and CDR2 (germline): SGHVS, FNYEAQ. This CDR3 comprises 15 residues. J was trimmed by 0 bases and V by 4 bases; bases with no gene match: 4. In nucleotides, the CDR3 is TGTGCCAGCAGCTCCGGACAGGGAATGAACACTGAAGCTTTCTTT. It codes for CASSSGQGMNTEAFF.

This clone showed up just a few times. The chain recombines TRBV7-9 with TRBJ1-2; D is undetermined. CDR1 SEHNR and CDR2 FQNEAQ come from the germline V gene (reference sequence). Deletions cut 6 bases from V and 8 bases from J, with 25 bases between. There are 16 residues in the CDR3. The CDR3 loop reads CASSLAPGGTGYGYTF. DNA of the CDR3: TGTGCCAGCAGTCTAGCCCCCGGCGGCACGGGTTACGGCTACACCTTC.

The chain is built from TRBV2 and TRBJ2-7; D is unresolved. From germline, CDR1 is SNHLY and CDR2 FYNNEI. CDR3 length: 16 residues. V was shortened by 1 base and J by 1 base, with 14 bases between the two germline ends. This chain's CDR3 is CASSEGSGVPSYEQYF. The DNA for the CDR3 is TGTGCCAGCAGTGAAGGGTCCGGAGTACCATCCTACGAGCAGTACTTC.

The CDR3 spells CASSWTGAPDEKLFF. The CDR3 bases are TGCGCCAGCAGCTGGACAGGGGCCCCGGATGAAAAACTGTTTTTT. The chain employs TRBV5-1 and TRBJ1-4; 9 positions match TRBD1. The germline gives CDR1 SGHRS, CDR2 YFSETQ. This CDR3 has 15 residues. Trimming at V came to 3 bases and at J to 6 bases, leaving 6 bases not matched to a gene. The full variable domain, in which reference TRBV5-1 and TRBJ1-4 provide the parts outside the CDR3, is KAGVTQTPRYLIKTRGQQVTLSCSPISGHRSVSWYQQTPGQGLQFLFEYFSETQRNKGNFPGRFSGRQFSNSRSEMNVSTLELGDSALYLCASSWTGAPDEKLFFGSGTQLSVL.

This chain links TRBV5-4 with TRBJ2-7, with TRBD1 matching over 9 bases. CDR1 is SGHNT, CDR2 YYREEE, per germline (reference sequence). V lost 3 bases to trimming and J lost 5 bases; unmatched junction nucleotides: 15. This CDR3 has 17 residues. CDR3 region: CASSSSTWTGVIDEQYF. The CDR3 region has the DNA TGTGCCAGCAGCTCCTCGACCTGGACAGGGGTTATAGACGAGCAGTACTTC. The full variable domain, rest sourced from reference TRBV5-4 and TRBJ2-7, is ETGVTQSPTHLIKTRGQQVTLRCSSQSGHNTVSWYQQALGQGPQFIFQYYREEENGRGNFPPRFSGLQFPNYSSELNVNALELDDSALYLCASSSSTWTGVIDEQYFGPGTRLTVT.

The chain couples TRBV19 to TRBJ1-2; 9 positions match TRBD1. Trimming cost V 7 bases and J 4 bases; bases outside gene matches: 7. This CDR3 comprises 14 residues. Germline loops: CDR1 LNHDA, CDR2 SQIVND (reference sequence). The CDR3 DNA follows: TGTGCCAGTACCAACGTGGGACAGGGCTATGGCTACACCTTC. Amino acids: CASTNVGQGYGYTF.

The chain combines TRBV4-1 with TRBJ1-1; no clear D gene. This CDR3 region has 15 residues. Germline V gene lookup returns CDR1 MGHRA and CDR2 YSYEKL. V lost 0 bases, J lost 12 bases, and 20 bases lay in between. Here the CDR3 DNA reads TGCGCCAGCAGCCAAGATCGTTTGGGCTACCTGAGAACTTTCTTT. Protein: CASSQDRLGYLRTFF.

This chain uses TRBV6-5 with TRBJ1-1; 8 nucleotides agree with TRBD1. This CDR3 has 13 amino acids. Germline-derived CDR1 and CDR2 are MNHEY and SVGAGI. The trim removed 6 bases at V and 2 bases at J, leaving 2 bases unmatched. The CDR3 loop is CASRDRANTEAFF. CDR3 sequence (DNA): TGTGCCAGCAGGGACAGGGCTAACACTGAAGCTTTCTTT.